The clone carrying this TCR beta chain was seen many times. Germline lookup yields CDR1 WSHSY and CDR2 SAAADI. This CDR3 is 14 amino acids long. The V gene end was trimmed by 3 bases and the J gene end by 5 bases; junction bases not matched to a gene: 5. The sample belongs to a study of Graves' ophthalmopathy and Graves' hyperthyroidism. Study-wide context: Pretreatment peripheral blood was obtained at initial diagnosis.

RNA transcripts were the template, and TCR beta CDR3 regions were amplified from them. After a first-round RT-PCR with HTBI primers, a second-round multiplex PCR was run. TCRdb itself ran the multiplex PCR reads through MiXCR, one entry per CDR3 protein. The sample shows 620,000 or so distinct CDR3 sequences, roughly 20% of them seen only once. V gene TRBV10-2 combines with J gene TRBJ2-5; TRBD2 matches 8 bases. The TCR was taken from a woman aged 18-29 years with stable Graves' hyperthyroidism. Some clones in this sample may be carry-over from other donors' samples. The source material was peripheral blood. CDR3 residues: CASSEGASGETQYF. CDR3 in DNA: TGCGCCAGCAGTGAAGGGGCTAGCGGGGAGACCCAGTACTTC.